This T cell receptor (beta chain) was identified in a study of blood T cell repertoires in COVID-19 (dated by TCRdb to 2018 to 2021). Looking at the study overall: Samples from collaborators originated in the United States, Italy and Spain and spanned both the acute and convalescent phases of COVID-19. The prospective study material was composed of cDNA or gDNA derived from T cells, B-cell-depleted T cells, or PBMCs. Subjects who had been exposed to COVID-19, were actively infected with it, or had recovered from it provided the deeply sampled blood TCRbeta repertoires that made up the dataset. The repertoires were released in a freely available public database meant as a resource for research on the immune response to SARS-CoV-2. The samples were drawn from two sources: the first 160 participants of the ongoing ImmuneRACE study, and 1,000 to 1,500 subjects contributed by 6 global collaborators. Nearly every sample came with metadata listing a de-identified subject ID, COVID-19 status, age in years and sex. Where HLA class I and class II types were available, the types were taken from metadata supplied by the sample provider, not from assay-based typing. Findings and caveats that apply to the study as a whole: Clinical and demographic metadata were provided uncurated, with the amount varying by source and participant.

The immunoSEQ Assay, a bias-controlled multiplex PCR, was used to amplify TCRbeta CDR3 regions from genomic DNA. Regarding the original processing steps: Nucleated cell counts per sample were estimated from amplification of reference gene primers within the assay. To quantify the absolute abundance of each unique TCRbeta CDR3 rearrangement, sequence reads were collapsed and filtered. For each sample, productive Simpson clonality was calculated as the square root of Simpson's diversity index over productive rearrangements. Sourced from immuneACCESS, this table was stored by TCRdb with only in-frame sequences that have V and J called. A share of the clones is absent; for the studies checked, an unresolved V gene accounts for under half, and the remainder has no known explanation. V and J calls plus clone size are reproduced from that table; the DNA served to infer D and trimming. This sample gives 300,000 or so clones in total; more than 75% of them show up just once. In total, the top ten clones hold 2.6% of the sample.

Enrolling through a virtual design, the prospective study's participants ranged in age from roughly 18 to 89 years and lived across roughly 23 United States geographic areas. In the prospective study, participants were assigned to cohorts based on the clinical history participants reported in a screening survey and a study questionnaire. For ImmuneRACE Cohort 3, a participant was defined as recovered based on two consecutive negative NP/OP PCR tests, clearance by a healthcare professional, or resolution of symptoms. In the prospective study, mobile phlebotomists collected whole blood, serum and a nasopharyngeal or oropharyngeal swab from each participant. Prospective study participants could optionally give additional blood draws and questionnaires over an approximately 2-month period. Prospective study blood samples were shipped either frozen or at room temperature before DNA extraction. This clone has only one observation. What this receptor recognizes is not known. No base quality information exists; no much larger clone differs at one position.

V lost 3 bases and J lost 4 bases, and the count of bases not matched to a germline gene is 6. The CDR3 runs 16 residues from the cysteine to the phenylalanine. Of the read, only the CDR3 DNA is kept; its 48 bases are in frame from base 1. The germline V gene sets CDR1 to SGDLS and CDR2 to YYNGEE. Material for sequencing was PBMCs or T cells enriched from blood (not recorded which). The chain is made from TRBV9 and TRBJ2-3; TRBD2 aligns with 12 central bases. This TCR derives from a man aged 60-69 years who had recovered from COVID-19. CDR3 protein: CASSGLAGGPPDTQYF. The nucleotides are TGTGCCAGCAGCGGGCTAGCGGGAGGGCCTCCAGATACGCAGTATTTT.